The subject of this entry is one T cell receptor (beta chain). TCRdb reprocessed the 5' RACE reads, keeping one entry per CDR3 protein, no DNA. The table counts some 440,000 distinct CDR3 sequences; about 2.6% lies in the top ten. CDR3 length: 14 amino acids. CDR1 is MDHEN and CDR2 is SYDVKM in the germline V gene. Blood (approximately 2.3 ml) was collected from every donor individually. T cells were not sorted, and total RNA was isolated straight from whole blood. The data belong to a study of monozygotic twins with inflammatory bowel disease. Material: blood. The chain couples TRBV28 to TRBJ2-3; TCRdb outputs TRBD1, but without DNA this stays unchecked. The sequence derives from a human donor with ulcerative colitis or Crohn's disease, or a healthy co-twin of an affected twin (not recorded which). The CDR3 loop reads CASRPGDGTDTQYF.